This T cell receptor (beta chain) emerged from a study of human T cells and chemical hapten exposure. Study background: Skin of the upper inner arm, roughly 2 cm by roughly 2 cm, received 2% DPC for sensitization.

Time point: pre-sensitization, week 0. The treatment is: therapeutic diphenylcyclopropenone sensitization with weekly scalp DPC. Blood sampling preceded each patch test application. Separate cDNA molecules received unique molecular identifiers, which the library attached to them. TCRdb fed the RACE reads into MiXCR, producing one record per CDR3 protein. Of over 300,000 distinct CDR3 sequences in the sample, roughly 5% were seen once. The receptor was derived from a woman between 45 and 60 years old with alopecia areata. Some clones in this sample may be carry-over from other donors' samples. Source: whole blood, taken in connection with sensitization to the hapten diphenylcyclopropenone (DPC).

CDR3 sequence (DNA): TGTGCCAGCAGTCCGGGCAGGGGATGGGCAGATACGCAGTATTTT. Its protein product is CASSPGRGWADTQYF. The chain joins TRBV28 to TRBJ2-3; TRBD1 might be the D (6 bases). V gave up 5 bases and J gave up 4 bases, with 16 bases separating them. CDR3 length: 15 residues. Germline CDR1 is MDHEN and CDR2 is SYDVKM.